The 10 T cell receptor beta chains given below trace back to one sample, sequenced in a study of blood T cell repertoires in COVID-19. Produced via immunoSEQ multiplex PCR; TCRdb's table is partial and in-frame only. The table records about 230,000 clones, approximately 82% of them present only once. The source material was peripheral blood. All receptors come from a woman aged 70 to 79 with active or convalescent COVID-19.

The V call is TRBV20-1, the J call TRBJ2-7, with D unresolved. This CDR3 region has 11 residues. V was clipped by 6 bases and J by 1 base, with 7 bases between them. The germline V gene encodes CDR1 DFQATT and CDR2 SNEGSKA (reference sequence). The CDR3 region has the DNA TGCAGTGCCCCCCTGTCCTACGAGCAGTACTTC. Encoded protein: CSAPLSYEQYF.

The chain links TRBV18 to TRBJ1-1; unclear D gene. Per the germline V gene, CDR1 is KGHSH and CDR2 is LQKENI. The CDR3 sequence is 13 residues long. V dropped 2 bases and J dropped 4 bases, with 8 bases sitting between them. CDR3 coding DNA: TGTGCCAGCTCACCAACGGAGAGCACTGAAGCTTTCTTT. Translating it yields CASSPTESTEAFF.

This chain joins TRBV28 and TRBJ2-7, with TRBD1 matching 7 bases. CDR1 MDHEN and CDR2 SYDVKM come from the germline V gene. This CDR3 has 14 amino acids. The junction had 7 bases not matched to a gene; V was cut back by 3 bases and J by 5 bases. DNA for the CDR3: TGTGCCAGCAGTTTCGACGCCCAGGGGGACGAGCAGTACTTC. It specifies CASSFDAQGDEQYF.

The chain uses TRBV14 and TRBJ1-2; D gene ambiguous. Germline-derived CDR1 and CDR2 are SGHDN and FVKESK. V was trimmed by 2 bases and J by 5 bases, leaving 9 bases between them. CDR3 length: 13 amino acids. As DNA, the CDR3 is TGTGCCAGCAGCCAAATCCCGCGGTATGGCTACACCTTC. The encoded protein is CASSQIPRYGYTF.

V is TRBV23-1 and J is TRBJ1-2, with TRBD1 as a possible D gene (5 bases). TRBV23-1 is noted as an ORF with a role that remains uncertain. Trimming cost V 11 bases and J 12 bases, with 13 bases left between them. This CDR3 has 9 residues. The chain's CDR3 is CALHRGDTF. The CDR3 coding sequence is TGCGCCCTACATCGGGGGGACACCTTC.

The chain carries TRBV2 and TRBJ2-3, with 15 bases aligning to TRBD2. The trim removed 4 bases at V and 10 bases at J, leaving 6 bases unmatched. CDR1 and CDR2 (germline): SNHLY, FYNNEI. This CDR3 spans 15 amino acids. The CDR3 DNA follows: TGTGCCAGCAGTGGTCGGACTAGCGGGGGGGTAGCGCAGTATTTT. It is translated as CASSGRTSGGVAQYF.

Only one count was recorded for this clone. The chain has TRBV5-1 and TRBJ1-2, with D possibly TRBD1 on 6 matching bases. V lost 2 bases, J lost 4 bases, and 12 bases lay in between. The CDR3 runs to 14 residues. The germline V gene has CDR1 SGHRS and CDR2 YFSETQ. The CDR3: CASSFQGRGYGYTF. CDR3 DNA: TGCGCCAGCAGCTTTCAGGGGAGGGGCTATGGCTACACCTTC.

There are a few counts of this clone. The rearrangement links TRBV23-1 to TRBJ1-5, with D possibly TRBD1 on 6 matching bases. TRBV23-1 falls under the ORF class, with uncertain function. The CDR3 is 13 residues long. V was shortened by 6 bases and J by 4 bases, with 10 bases between the two germline ends. CDR3 sequence: CASRRTVNQPQHF. Written as DNA, the CDR3 is TGCGCCAGCAGAAGGACAGTGAATCAGCCCCAGCATTTT.

This clone was seen once. The DNA for the CDR3 is TGTGCCAGCATAAGTAGTGAAAAACTGTTTTTT. Its protein is CASISSEKLFF. The chain links TRBV6-6 to TRBJ1-4; D remains ambiguous. Germline V gene lookup returns CDR1 MNHNY and CDR2 SVGAGI (reference sequence). The CDR3 loop spans 11 amino acids. The V and J ends lost 7 bases and 7 bases respectively, with 7 bases between them.

The chain couples TRBV28 to TRBJ1-6, with TRBD1 as a possible D gene (5 bases). Germline V gene lookup returns CDR1 MDHEN and CDR2 SYDVKM. V was cut by 7 bases and J by 2 bases, with 18 bases left in between. This CDR3 contains 17 residues. The CDR3 loop is CASTLGGANPYNSPLHF. The DNA of the CDR3 is TGTGCCAGCACCTTGGGTGGGGCGAACCCCTATAATTCACCCCTCCACTTT.